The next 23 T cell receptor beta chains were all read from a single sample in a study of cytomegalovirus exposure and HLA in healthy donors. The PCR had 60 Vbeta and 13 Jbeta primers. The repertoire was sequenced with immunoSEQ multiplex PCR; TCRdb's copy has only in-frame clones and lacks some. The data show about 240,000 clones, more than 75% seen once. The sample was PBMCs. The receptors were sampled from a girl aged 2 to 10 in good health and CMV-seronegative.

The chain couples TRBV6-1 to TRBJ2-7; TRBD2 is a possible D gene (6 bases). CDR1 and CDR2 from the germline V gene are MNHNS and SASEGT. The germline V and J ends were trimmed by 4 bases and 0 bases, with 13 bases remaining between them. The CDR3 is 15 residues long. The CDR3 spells CASSGRDGSSYEQYF. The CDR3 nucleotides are TGTGCCAGCAGTGGCCGGGACGGGAGCTCCTACGAGCAGTACTTC.

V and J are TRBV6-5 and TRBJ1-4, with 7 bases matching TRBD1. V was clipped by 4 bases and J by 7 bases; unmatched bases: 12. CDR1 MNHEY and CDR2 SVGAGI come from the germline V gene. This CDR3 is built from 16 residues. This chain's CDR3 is CASSSGQTGFGEKLFF. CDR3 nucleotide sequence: TGTGCCAGCAGTTCTGGTCAGACAGGGTTCGGTGAAAAACTGTTTTTT.

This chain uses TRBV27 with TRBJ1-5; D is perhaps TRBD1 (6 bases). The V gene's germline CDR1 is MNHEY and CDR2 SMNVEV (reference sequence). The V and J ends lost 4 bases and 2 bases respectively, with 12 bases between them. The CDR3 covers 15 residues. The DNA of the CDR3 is TGTGCCAGCAGTTCCACAGGGTTCGGCAATCAGCCCCAGCATTTT. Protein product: CASSSTGFGNQPQHF.

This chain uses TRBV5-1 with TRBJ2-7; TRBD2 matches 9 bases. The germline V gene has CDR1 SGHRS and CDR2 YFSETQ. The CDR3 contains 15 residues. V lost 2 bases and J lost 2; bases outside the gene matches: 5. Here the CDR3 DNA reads TGCGCCAGCAGCTTTCGGACTAGCGAGACCTACGAGCAGTACTTC. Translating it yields CASSFRTSETYEQYF.

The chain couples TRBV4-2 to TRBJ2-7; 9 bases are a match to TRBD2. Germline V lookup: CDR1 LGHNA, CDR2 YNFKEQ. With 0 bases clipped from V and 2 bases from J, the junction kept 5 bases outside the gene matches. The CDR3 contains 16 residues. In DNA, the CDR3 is TGTGCCAGCAGCCAAGATTGGGGCGGGGGGGCCTACGAGCAGTACTTC. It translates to CASSQDWGGGAYEQYF.

The CDR3 DNA reads as TGTGCCTCTTCCCCGCAGGCCGGTAGGAGCGGGGTATACAATGAGCAGTTCTTC. Translated, it gives CASSPQAGRSGVYNEQFF. The V and J genes are TRBV5-6 and TRBJ2-1, with 7 nucleotides matching TRBD2. Germline CDR1 is SGHDT and CDR2 is YYEEEE. The CDR3 extends over 18 amino acids. With 10 bases clipped from V and 4 bases from J, the junction kept 23 bases outside the gene matches.

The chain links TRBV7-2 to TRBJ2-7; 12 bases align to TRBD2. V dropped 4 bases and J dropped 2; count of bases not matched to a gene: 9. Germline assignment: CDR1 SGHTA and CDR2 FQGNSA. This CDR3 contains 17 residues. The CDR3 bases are TGTGCCAGCAGCTACCGACTAGCGGGAGAGAGGCCCTACGAGCAGTACTTC. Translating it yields CASSYRLAGERPYEQYF.

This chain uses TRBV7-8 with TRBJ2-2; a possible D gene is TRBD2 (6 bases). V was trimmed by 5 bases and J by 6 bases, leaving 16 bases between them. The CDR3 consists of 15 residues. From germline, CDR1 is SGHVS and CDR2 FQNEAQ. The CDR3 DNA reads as TGTGCCAGCAGCCCCCGGCGGGAAGTTTCCGGGGAGCTGTTTTTT. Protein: CASSPRREVSGELFF.

This chain's CDR3 is CASSYTEGGSPLHF. The CDR3 DNA is TGTGCCAGCAGTTATACGGAGGGAGGGTCACCCCTCCACTTT. V gene TRBV6-5 combines with J gene TRBJ1-6; D unresolved. Trimming cost V 3 bases and J 10 bases, with 13 bases left between them. Germline CDR1 and CDR2: MNHEY and SVGAGI. The CDR3 is 14 residues long.

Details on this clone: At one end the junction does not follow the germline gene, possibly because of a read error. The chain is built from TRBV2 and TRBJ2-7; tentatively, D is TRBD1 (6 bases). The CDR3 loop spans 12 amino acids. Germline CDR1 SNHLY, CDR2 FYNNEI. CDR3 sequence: CASRPQGSHLLF. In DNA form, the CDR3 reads TGTGCCAGCAGACCACAGGGTTCTCACCTTTTATTC.

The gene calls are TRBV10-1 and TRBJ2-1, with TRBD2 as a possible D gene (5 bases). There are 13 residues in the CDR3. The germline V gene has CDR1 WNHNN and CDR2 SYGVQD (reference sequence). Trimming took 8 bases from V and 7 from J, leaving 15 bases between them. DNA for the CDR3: TGCGCCAGCTCAAAGGACTGGAAGAATGAGCAGTTCTTC. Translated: CASSKDWKNEQFF.

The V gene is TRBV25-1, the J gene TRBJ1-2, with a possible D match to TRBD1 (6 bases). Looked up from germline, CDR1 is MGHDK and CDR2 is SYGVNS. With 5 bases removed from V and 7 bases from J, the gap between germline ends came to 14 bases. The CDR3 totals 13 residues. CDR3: CASSKPQGLGYTF. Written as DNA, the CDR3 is TGTGCCAGCAGTAAGCCGCAGGGGCTTGGCTACACCTTC.

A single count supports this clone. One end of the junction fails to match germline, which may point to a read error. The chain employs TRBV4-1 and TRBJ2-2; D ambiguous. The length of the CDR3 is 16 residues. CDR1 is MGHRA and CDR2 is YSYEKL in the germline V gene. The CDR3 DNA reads TGTGCCAGCAGCCAAGTGGGTATTAGCAACACCGGGGAGCTGTTTTTT. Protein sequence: CASSQVGISNTGELFF.

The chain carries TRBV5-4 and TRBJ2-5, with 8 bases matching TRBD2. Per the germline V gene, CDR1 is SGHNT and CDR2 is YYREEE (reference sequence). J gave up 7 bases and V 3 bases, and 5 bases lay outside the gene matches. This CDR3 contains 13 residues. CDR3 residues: CASSWSSGGTQYF. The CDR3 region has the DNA TGTGCCAGCAGCTGGAGCAGCGGGGGGACCCAGTACTTC.

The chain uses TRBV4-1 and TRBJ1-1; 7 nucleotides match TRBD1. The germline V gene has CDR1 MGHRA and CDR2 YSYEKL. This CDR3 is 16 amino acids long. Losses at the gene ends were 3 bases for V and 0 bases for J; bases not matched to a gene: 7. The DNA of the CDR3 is TGCGCCAGCAGCCATCAGGGGGAACGGTTGAACACTGAAGCTTTCTTT. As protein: CASSHQGERLNTEAFF.

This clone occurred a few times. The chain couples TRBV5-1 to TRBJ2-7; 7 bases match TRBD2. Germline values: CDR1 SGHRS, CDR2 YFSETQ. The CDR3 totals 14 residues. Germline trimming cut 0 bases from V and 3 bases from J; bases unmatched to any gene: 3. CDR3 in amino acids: CASSLEGTNYEQYF. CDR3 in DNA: TGCGCCAGCAGCTTGGAAGGGACTAACTACGAGCAGTACTTC.

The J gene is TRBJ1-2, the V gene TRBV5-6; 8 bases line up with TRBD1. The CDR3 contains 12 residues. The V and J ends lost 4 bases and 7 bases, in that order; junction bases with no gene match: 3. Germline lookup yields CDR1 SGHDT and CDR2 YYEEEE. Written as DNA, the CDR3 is TGTGCCAGCAGCGTGGACAGGGTTGGCTACACCTTC. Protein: CASSVDRVGYTF.

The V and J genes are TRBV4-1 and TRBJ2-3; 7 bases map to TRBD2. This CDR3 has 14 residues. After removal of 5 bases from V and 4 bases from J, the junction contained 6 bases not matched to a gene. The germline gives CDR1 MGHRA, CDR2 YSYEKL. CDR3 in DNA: TGCGCCAGCAGCAGACCGGGGGGAGCAGATACGCAGTATTTT. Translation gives CASSRPGGADTQYF.

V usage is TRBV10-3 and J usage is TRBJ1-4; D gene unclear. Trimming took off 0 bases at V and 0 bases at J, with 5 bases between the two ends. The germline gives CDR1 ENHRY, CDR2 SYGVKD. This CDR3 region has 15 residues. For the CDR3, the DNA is TGTGCCATCAGTGAGTCCGCGGCAACTAATGAAAAACTGTTTTTT. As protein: CAISESAATNEKLFF.

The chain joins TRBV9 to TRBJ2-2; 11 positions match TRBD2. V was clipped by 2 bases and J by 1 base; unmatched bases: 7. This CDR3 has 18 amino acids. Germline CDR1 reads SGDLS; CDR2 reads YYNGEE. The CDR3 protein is CASSVTLTSGGNTGELFF. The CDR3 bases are TGTGCCAGCAGCGTTACCCTCACTAGCGGGGGGAACACCGGGGAGCTGTTTTTT.

The CDR3 sequence: CASSEMGGDYYGYTF. The CDR3 DNA reads TGTGCCAGCAGTGAAATGGGGGGGGATTACTATGGCTACACCTTC. V usage is TRBV6-1 and J usage is TRBJ1-2; D may be TRBD1 (5 bases). V shed 2 bases and J shed 3 bases, with 13 bases lying between them. The germline V gene has CDR1 MNHNS and CDR2 SASEGT. This CDR3 is built from 15 residues.

The CDR3 nucleotides are TGTGCCAGCAGCTTCACTATCTACAATGAGCAGTTCTTC. It is translated as CASSFTIYNEQFF. The rearrangement joins TRBV7-9 to TRBJ2-1; D unresolved. The V gene lost 3 bases and the J gene lost 3 bases, with 6 bases spanning the gap. Germline V gene sequence: CDR1 SEHNR, CDR2 FQNEAQ (reference sequence). The length of the CDR3 is 13 residues.

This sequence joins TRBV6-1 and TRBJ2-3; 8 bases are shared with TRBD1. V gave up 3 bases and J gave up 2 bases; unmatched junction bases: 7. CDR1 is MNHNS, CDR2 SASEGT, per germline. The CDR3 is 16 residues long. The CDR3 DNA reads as TGTGCCAGCAGTGACCGAAACAGGGGGGCCACAGATACGCAGTATTTT. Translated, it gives CASSDRNRGATDTQYF.